This T cell receptor (beta chain) is drawn from a study of blood T cell repertoires in COVID-19. The V gene's germline CDR1 is LNHDA and CDR2 SQIVND (reference sequence). The CDR3 loop spans 15 amino acids. The trim removed 4 bases at V and 3 bases at J, leaving 8 bases unmatched. Authors' processing steps: Nucleated cell counts were estimated from reference gene primer amplification. Assay: immunoSEQ multiplex PCR; the TCRdb copy retains only in-frame clones and omits some. D and trimming were read from the DNA, whereas the V and J calls and clone size are those reported in that table. There are about 300,000 clones in the sample; 88% occur only once, and 1.5% to 2% lies in the top ten. Enrollment of patients from Seattle took place during active infection, with longitudinal follow-up.

Sample: peripheral blood. This chain connects TRBV19 to TRBJ1-2; 7 nucleotides align to TRBD1. This clonotype was obtained from a woman in her thirties with COVID-19, enrolled during active disease. This CDR3 is CASSTSQGTYYGYTF. CDR3 DNA sequence: TGTGCCAGTAGTACGTCACAGGGGACATACTATGGCTACACCTTC.